The 4 T cell receptor beta chains in this list originate from one sample, sequenced in a study of cytomegalovirus exposure and HLA in healthy donors. PCR involved 60 Vbeta and 13 Jbeta primers. Sequencing was performed with immunoSEQ multiplex PCR; in TCRdb, only in-frame clones are kept and a portion is missing. The table lists roughly 180,000 clones, 82% of them singletons. The sample was PBMCs. These receptors came from a middle-aged man in good health and CMV-seronegative.

The V gene is TRBV7-6, the J gene TRBJ1-4, with D maybe TRBD1 (5 bases). The CDR3 covers 15 residues. V lost 3 bases, J lost 0 bases, and 8 bases lay in between. CDR1 and CDR2 from the germline V gene are SGHVS and FNYEAQ. The CDR3 sequence is CASSLGEATNEKLFF. The CDR3 DNA sequence: TGTGCCAGCAGCTTGGGGGAGGCAACTAATGAAAAACTGTTTTTT.

This clone was seen only a few times. The J gene is TRBJ2-1, the V gene TRBV7-9; TRBD2 matches 7 bases. CDR1 and CDR2 from the germline V gene are SEHNR and FQNEAQ (reference sequence). V shed 5 bases and J 0 bases; nucleotides not matched to a gene: 10. This CDR3 contains 17 residues. The CDR3: CASSPRGVPSSYNEQFF. In nucleotides, the CDR3 is TGTGCCAGCAGCCCACGGGGGGTTCCGAGCTCCTACAATGAGCAGTTCTTC.

The rearrangement joins TRBV11-3 to TRBJ2-1; the match to TRBD2 covers 11 bases. Trimming took 0 bases from V and 2 from J; bases not matched to a gene: 9. The CDR3 is made up of 19 amino acids. Germline-derived CDR1 and CDR2 are SGHNT and YENEEA. DNA for the CDR3: TGTGCCAGCAGCTTAGATGTGACTAGCGGGATTTTTCCCTACAATGAGCAGTTCTTC. Translating it yields CASSLDVTSGIFPYNEQFF. The variable domain in full, completed from reference TRBV11-3 and TRBJ2-1, reads EAGVVQSPRYKIIEKKQPVAFWCNPISGHNTLYWYLQNLGQGPELLIRYENEEAVDDSQLPKDRFSAERLKGVDSTLKIQPAELGDSAVYLCASSLDVTSGIFPYNEQFFGPGTRLTVL.

The V and J genes are TRBV4-2 and TRBJ2-2, with D possibly being TRBD2 (6 bases). The germline CDR1 and CDR2 sequences are LGHNA and YNFKEQ. The CDR3 length is 15 residues. Trimming shortened V by 4 bases and J by 5 bases, and 14 bases separated the two germline ends. CDR3 DNA sequence: TGTGCCAGCAGCCCCCGGGACTCGGAAACCGGGGAGCTGTTTTTT. Its protein product is CASSPRDSETGELFF.